The rows below give T cell receptor beta chains drawn from one sample of a study of T-cell reconstitution after alpha-beta-depleted transplantation in children. TCRdb reprocessed the PCR reads via MiXCR and lists one record per CDR3 protein. This repertoire shows roughly 500,000 distinct CDR3 sequences, 32% found once; its top ten account for 2% to 3%. The specimen was PBMCs from the stem cell graft donor, collected from the stem cell graft. These receptors were collected from a human donor who donated a stem cell graft to a child with aplastic anemia. Both conserved end residues are part of each CDR3. The D gene is left open where the match is weak. The size of a clone is reported for some rows only, either as once, few or many, or as a class for expanded clones.

j_gene | d_gene | v_gene | abundance | CDR3aa | CDR3nt
TRBJ2-1 | TRBD2 | TRBV20-1 | . | CNPYRREDNEQFF | TGCAACCCCTATAGGCGGGAGGACAATGAGCAGTTCTTC
TRBJ1-2 | TRBD1 | TRBV7-6 | . | CASSPRQGTRVYGYTF | TGTGCCAGCAGCCCGCGACAGGGAACTCGGGTCTATGGCTACACCTTC
TRBJ1-2 | TRBD1 | TRBV5-5 | . | CASSLTGTRGYTF | TGTGCCAGCAGCCTGACAGGGACGAGGGGCTACACCTTC
TRBJ1-4 | . | TRBV18 | . | CASQGLDEKLFF | TGTGCCAGCCAGGGGCTCGATGAAAAACTGTTTTTT
TRBJ2-3 | TRBD2 | TRBV12-3/TRBV12-4 | once | CASRRGAGGTDTQYF | TGTGCCAGCAGGCGGGGAGCGGGAGGCACAGATACGCAGTATTTT
TRBJ2-6 | TRBD1 | TRBV6-1 | . | CASSVTGAGANVLTF | TGTGCCAGCAGTGTAACAGGGGCTGGGGCCAACGTCCTGACTTTC
TRBJ1-1 | . | TRBV28 | . | CASSLSGKMNTEAFF | TGTGCCAGCAGTTTATCAGGAAAGATGAACACTGAAGCTTTCTTT
TRBJ2-3 | TRBD2 | TRBV7-2 | few | CASSQTSGRSDTQYF | TGTGCCAGCAGCCAGACTAGCGGGAGGTCAGATACGCAGTATTTT
TRBJ1-2 | . | TRBV29-1 | . | CSVEQRDYGYTF | TGCAGCGTTGAGCAGCGGGACTATGGCTACACCTTC
TRBJ1-3 | . | TRBV12-3/TRBV12-4 | . | CASRFGTFGNTIYF | TGTGCCAGCAGGTTCGGGACCTTCGGAAACACCATATATTTT
TRBJ1-2 | TRBD1 | TRBV5-4 | . | CASSLGPGTGGRGYTF | TGTGCCAGCAGCTTGGGCCCCGGGACAGGGGGCAGGGGCTACACCTTC
TRBJ1-2 | TRBD1 | TRBV7-2 | few | CASSVTGTGSYGYTF | TGTGCCAGCAGCGTAACCGGGACAGGGAGCTATGGCTACACCTTC
TRBJ2-1 | . | TRBV12-5 | few | CASGLVPSGEFHNEQFF | TGTGCTAGTGGTTTGGTCCCGTCGGGTGAGTTCCACAATGAGCAGTTCTTC
TRBJ2-3 | . | TRBV4-1 | few | CASSQASPGRTDTQYF | TGCGCCAGCAGCCAAGCCTCCCCAGGGCGCACAGATACGCAGTATTTT
TRBJ2-5 | . | TRBV7-9 | . | CASSPWGTRDQETQYF | TGTGCCAGCAGCCCGTGGGGGACGAGAGATCAAGAGACCCAGTACTTC
TRBJ1-2 | TRBD1 | TRBV14 | few | CASSQLRDSYGYTF | TGTGCCAGCAGCCAGCTCCGGGACAGCTATGGCTACACCTTC
TRBJ2-5 | . | TRBV5-4 | . | CASSFLGNCDF | TGTGCCAGCAGCTTTCTCGGAAACTGCGACTTC
TRBJ1-5 | . | TRBV6-6 | . | CASSYVINRPQHF | TGTGCCAGCAGTTATGTGATAAATCGGCCCCAGCATTTT
TRBJ1-4 | . | TRBV29-1 | . | CSVETASATNEKLFF | TGCAGCGTTGAGACAGCTTCCGCAACTAATGAAAAACTGTTTTTT
TRBJ2-5 | TRBD2 | TRBV20-1 | . | CSASVGSGRVGETQYF | TGCAGTGCCTCCGTGGGTAGCGGGAGGGTAGGGGAGACCCAGTACTTC